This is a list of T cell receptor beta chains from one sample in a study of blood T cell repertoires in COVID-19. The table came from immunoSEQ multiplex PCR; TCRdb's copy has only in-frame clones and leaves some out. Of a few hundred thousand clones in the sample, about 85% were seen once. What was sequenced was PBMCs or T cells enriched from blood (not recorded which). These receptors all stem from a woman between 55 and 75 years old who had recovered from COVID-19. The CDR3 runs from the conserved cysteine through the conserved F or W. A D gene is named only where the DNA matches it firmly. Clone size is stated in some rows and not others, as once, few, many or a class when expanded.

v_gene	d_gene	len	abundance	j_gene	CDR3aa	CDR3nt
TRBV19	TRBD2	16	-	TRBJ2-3	CASSTRLAGSTDTQYF	TGTGCCAGTAGTACAAGACTAGCGGGGAGCACAGATACGCAGTATTTT
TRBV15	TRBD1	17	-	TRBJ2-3	CATSRDRGQGSKDTQYF	TGTGCCACCAGCAGAGATAGGGGACAGGGAAGTAAGGATACGCAGTATTTT
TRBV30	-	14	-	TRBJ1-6	CAWKRPGRNSPLHF	TGTGCCTGGAAGAGGCCAGGGAGGAATTCACCCCTCCACTTT
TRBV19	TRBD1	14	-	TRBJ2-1	CASSSGQGVSEQFF	TGTGCCAGTAGCTCGGGACAGGGAGTAAGTGAGCAGTTCTTC
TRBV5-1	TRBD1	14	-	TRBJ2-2	CASGTGANTGELFF	TGCGCCAGCGGGACAGGCGCGAACACCGGGGAGCTGTTTTTT
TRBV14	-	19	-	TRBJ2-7	CASSSKTISLGLGSNKQYF	TGTGCCAGCAGCTCCAAGACGATATCGCTGGGCTTAGGTTCTAATAAGCAGTACTTC
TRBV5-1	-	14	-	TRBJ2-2	CASRPTGNTGELFF	TGCGCCAGCAGGCCTACAGGGAACACCGGGGAGCTGTTTTTT
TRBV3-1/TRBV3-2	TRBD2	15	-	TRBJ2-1	CASSLSGGTYNEQFF	TGTGCCAGCAGCCTTAGCGGGGGGACCTACAATGAGCAGTTCTTC
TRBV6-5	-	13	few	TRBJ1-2	CASTSGIYYGYTF	TGTGCCAGCACCAGCGGAATTTACTATGGCTACACCTTC
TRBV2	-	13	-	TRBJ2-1	CASSRGGANEQFF	TGTGCCAGCAGTCGCGGGGGCGCAAATGAGCAGTTCTTC
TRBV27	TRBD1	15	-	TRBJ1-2	CASSISPTGGLGYTF	TGTGCCAGCAGTATAAGTCCGACAGGGGGCCTAGGCTACACCTTC
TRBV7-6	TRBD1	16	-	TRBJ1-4	CASSSWIGTGREKLFF	TGTGCCAGCAGCTCCTGGATCGGGACAGGGCGCGAAAAACTGTTTTTT
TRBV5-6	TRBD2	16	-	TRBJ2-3	CASSLGLAGLTDTQYF	TGTGCCAGCAGCTTGGGGCTAGCGGGACTCACAGATACGCAGTATTTT
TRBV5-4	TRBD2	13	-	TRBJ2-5	CASSPGLEETQYF	TGTGCCAGCAGCCCGGGACTAGAGGAGACCCAGTACTTC
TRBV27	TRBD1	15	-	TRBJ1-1	CASSPSQTGATEAFF	TGTGCCAGCAGCCCCTCCCAGACAGGGGCGACTGAAGCTTTCTTT
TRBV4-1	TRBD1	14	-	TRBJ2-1	CASSHRTGEFEQFF	TGCGCCAGCAGCCACCGGACAGGGGAATTTGAGCAGTTCTTC
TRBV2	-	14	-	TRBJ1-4	CASSDQGSSEKLFF	TGTGCCAGCAGTGATCAGGGTTCTAGTGAAAAACTGTTTTTT
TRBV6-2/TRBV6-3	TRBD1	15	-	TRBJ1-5	CASSYPGQGRVPQHF	TGTGCCAGCAGTTACCCGGGACAGGGAAGGGTGCCCCAGCATTTT
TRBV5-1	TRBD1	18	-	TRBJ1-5	CASSLAPLGQGAVQPQHF	TGCGCCAGCAGCTTGGCCCCATTAGGACAGGGGGCCGTTCAGCCCCAGCATTTT
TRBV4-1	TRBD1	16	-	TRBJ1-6	CASSQGGWDRGTPLHF	TGCGCCAGCAGCCAAGGGGGTTGGGACAGGGGTACACCCCTCCACTTT
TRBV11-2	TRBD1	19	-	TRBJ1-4	CASSLWDRGPPPTNEKLFF	TGTGCCAGCAGCCTTTGGGACAGGGGGCCTCCTCCAACTAATGAAAAACTGTTTTTT
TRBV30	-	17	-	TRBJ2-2	CAWRDLGQTYNTGELFF	TGTGCCTGGAGGGACCTAGGACAGACATATAACACCGGGGAGCTGTTTTTT
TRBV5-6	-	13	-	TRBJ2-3	CASSGTRTDTQYF	TGTGCCAGCAGCGGTACACGCACAGATACGCAGTATTTT
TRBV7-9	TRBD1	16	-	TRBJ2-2	CASSFRDRANTGELFF	TGTGCCAGCAGCTTCCGGGACAGGGCTAACACCGGGGAGCTGTTTTTT
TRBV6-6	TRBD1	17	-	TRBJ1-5	CASSPRDRKRLEQPQHF	TGTGCCAGCAGTCCACGGGACAGGAAAAGGCTAGAGCAGCCCCAGCATTTT
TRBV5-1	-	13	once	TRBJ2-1	CASQTGGYNEQFF	TGCGCCAGCCAGACCGGGGGCTACAATGAGCAGTTCTTC
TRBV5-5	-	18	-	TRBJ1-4	CASSLDRFRGVTNEKLFF	TGTGCCAGCAGCTTGGATCGGTTCAGGGGAGTAACTAATGAAAAACTGTTTTTT
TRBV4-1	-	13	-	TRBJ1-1	CASSQELRTEAFF	TGCGCCAGCAGCCAAGAACTTCGGACTGAAGCTTTCTTT
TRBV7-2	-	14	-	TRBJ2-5	CASSQNRVGETQYF	TGTGCCAGCAGCCAAAACAGGGTAGGGGAGACCCAGTACTTC
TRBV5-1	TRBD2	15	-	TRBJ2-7	CASSPLAGLSYEQYF	TGCGCCAGCAGTCCTCTAGCGGGCCTTTCCTACGAGCAGTACTTC
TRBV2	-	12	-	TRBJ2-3	CASSDSPYTQYF	TGTGCCAGCAGTGATTCTCCCTATACGCAGTATTTT
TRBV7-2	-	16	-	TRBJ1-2	CASSLKLSGGGAGYTF	TGTGCCAGCAGCTTAAAGCTCTCGGGCGGGGGGGCTGGCTACACCTTC
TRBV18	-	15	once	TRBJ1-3	CASSPAGGSGNTIYF	TGTGCCAGCTCACCGGCCGGGGGCTCTGGAAACACCATATATTTT
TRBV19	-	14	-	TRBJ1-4	CASKGDQPNEKLFF	TGTGCCAGTAAGGGGGACCAACCTAATGAAAAACTGTTTTTT
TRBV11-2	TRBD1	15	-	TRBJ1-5	CASSLGQGVDQPQHF	TGTGCCAGCAGCTTAGGACAGGGGGTCGATCAGCCCCAGCATTTT
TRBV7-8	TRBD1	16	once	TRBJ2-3	CASSLGPGQGTDTQYF	TGTGCCAGCAGCTTAGGCCCAGGACAGGGTACAGATACGCAGTATTTT
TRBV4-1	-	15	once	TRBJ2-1	CASSQAQGPGNEQFF	TGCGCCAGCAGCCAAGCGCAGGGGCCCGGGAATGAGCAGTTCTTC
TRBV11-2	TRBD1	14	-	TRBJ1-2	CASSPDRAGYGYTF	TGTGCCAGCAGCCCGGACAGGGCGGGCTATGGCTACACCTTC
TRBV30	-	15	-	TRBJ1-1	CAWSVRGTLNTEAFF	TGTGCCTGGAGTGTACGAGGCACCCTGAACACTGAAGCTTTCTTT
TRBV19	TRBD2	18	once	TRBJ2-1	CASSPPSGGPSSYNEQFF	TGTGCCAGTAGTCCACCTAGCGGGGGACCTAGCTCCTACAATGAGCAGTTCTTC
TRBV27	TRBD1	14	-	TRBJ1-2	CASSLRQGSRGYTF	TGTGCCAGCAGTTTAAGACAGGGGAGTCGGGGCTACACCTTC
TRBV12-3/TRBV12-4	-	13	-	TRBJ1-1	CASSTADRLEAFF	TGTGCCAGCAGTACAGCAGACAGGCTTGAAGCTTTCTTT
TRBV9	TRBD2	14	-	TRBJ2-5	CASSGTGTKETQYF	TGTGCCAGCAGCGGAACCGGGACTAAAGAGACCCAGTACTTC
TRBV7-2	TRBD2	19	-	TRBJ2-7	CASKPKPRTSGPYSYEQYF	TGTGCCAGCAAACCTAAGCCCCGGACTAGCGGGCCCTACTCCTACGAGCAGTACTTC
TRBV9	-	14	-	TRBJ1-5	CASSVVDEGQPQHF	TGTGCCAGCAGCGTAGTGGACGAGGGTCAGCCCCAGCATTTT
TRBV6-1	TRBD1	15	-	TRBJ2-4	CASSEAGTGKNIQYF	TGTGCCAGCAGTGAGGCCGGGACAGGAAAAAACATTCAGTACTTC
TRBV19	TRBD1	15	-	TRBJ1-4	CASSRSQTGTEKLFF	TGTGCCAGTAGTAGGAGCCAGACAGGGACTGAAAAACTGTTTTTT